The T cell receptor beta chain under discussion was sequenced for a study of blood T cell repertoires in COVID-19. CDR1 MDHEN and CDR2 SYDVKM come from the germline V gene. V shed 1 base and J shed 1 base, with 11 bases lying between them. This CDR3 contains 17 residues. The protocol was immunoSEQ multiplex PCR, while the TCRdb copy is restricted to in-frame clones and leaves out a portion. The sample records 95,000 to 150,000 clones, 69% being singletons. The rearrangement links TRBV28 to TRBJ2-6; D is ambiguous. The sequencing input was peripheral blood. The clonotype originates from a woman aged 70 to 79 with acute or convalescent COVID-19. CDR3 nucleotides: TGTGCCAGCAGTTTATTGGGCAGAACTTCTGGGGCCAACGTCCTGACTTTC. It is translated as CASSLLGRTSGANVLTF. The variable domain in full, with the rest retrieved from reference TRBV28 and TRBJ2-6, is DVKVTQSSRYLVKRTGEKVFLECVQDMDHENMFWYRQDPGLGLRLIYFSYDVKMKEKGDIPEGYSVSREKKERFSLILESASTNQTSMYLCASSLLGRTSGANVLTFGAGSRLTVL.